Shown below are 8 T cell receptor beta chains from a single sample sequenced in a study of T cell responses to AZD1222 COVID-19 vaccine. Profiling relied on immunoSEQ multiplex PCR, and the TCRdb table lists in-frame clones only, not all of them. The sample includes more than 70,000 clones, 87% of them seen just once. The sequencing used peripheral blood, collected on day 0 of AZD1222 vaccination. The receptors stem from an adult in good health.

The rearrangement joins TRBV19 to TRBJ1-2; 10 bases agree with TRBD1. The CDR3 is made up of 18 amino acids. Looked up from germline, CDR1 is LNHDA and CDR2 is SQIVND (reference sequence). Losses at the gene ends were 5 bases for V and 4 bases for J; bases not matched to a gene: 16. The CDR3 nucleotides are TGTGCCAGTAGTCTGTTGACTTGGGGACAGGGGAGAAGCTATGGCTACACCTTC. Amino acids: CASSLLTWGQGRSYGYTF.

This chain uses TRBV2 with TRBJ2-3, with 9 bases that match TRBD2. The CDR3 is 16 amino acids. V shed 1 base, J shed 4 bases, and the junction held 6 bases outside the gene matches. Germline CDR1 SNHLY, CDR2 FYNNEI. The CDR3: CASSEVGSGSSDTQYF. In DNA, the CDR3 is TGTGCCAGCAGTGAAGTAGGTAGCGGGAGCTCAGATACGCAGTATTTT. Supplemented by reference TRBV2 and TRBJ2-3, the full variable domain reads EPEVTQTPSHQVTQMGQEVILRCVPISNHLYFYWYRQILGQKVEFLVSFYNNEISEKSEIFDDQFSVERPDGSNFTLKIRSTKLEDSAMYFCASSEVGSGSSDTQYFGPGTRLTVL.

The chain employs TRBV5-1 and TRBJ1-3, with a tentative D call TRBD1 (5 bases). V was pared by 4 bases and J by 0 bases, with 11 bases between. This CDR3 region has 15 residues. Germline CDR1 is SGHRS and CDR2 is YFSETQ. CDR3: CASSPGPISGNTIYF. The CDR3 DNA is TGCGCCAGCAGCCCGGGACCGATCTCTGGAAACACCATATATTTT. The variable domain in full, completed from reference TRBV5-1 and TRBJ1-3, reads KAGVTQTPRYLIKTRGQQVTLSCSPISGHRSVSWYQQTPGQGLQFLFEYFSETQRNKGNFPGRFSGRQFSNSRSEMNVSTLELGDSALYLCASSPGPISGNTIYFGEGSWLTVV.

This clone was found a few times. The V and J genes are TRBV2 and TRBJ2-2; 11 bases are shared with TRBD2. With V trimmed by 6 bases and J by 4 bases, 7 bases remained unmatched. This CDR3 region has 16 residues. Germline loops: CDR1 SNHLY, CDR2 FYNNEI. CDR3 protein: CASSLLAGDGTGELFF. In nucleotides, the CDR3 is TGTGCCAGCAGCTTACTAGCGGGAGACGGCACCGGGGAGCTGTTTTTT.

As concerns this clone: A read error is possible here, since a much larger clone lies one base away. The chain has TRBV3-1 (or the pseudogene TRBV3-2) and TRBJ1-1, with 8 bases fitting TRBD1. The CDR3 is 14 amino acids. Germline V gene sequence: CDR1 LGHDT, CDR2 YNNKEL (reference sequence). J lost 1 base, V lost 4 bases, and 2 bases had no gene match. This CDR3 is CASSRGQANTEAFF. CDR3 bases: TGTGCCAGCAGCCGGGGACAGGCGAACACTGAAGCTTTCTTT.

The CDR3 nucleotides read TGCGCCAGCAGCTTCGTCGGACAGGGGTCAAATGAGCAGTTCTTC. Its translation: CASSFVGQGSNEQFF. The J gene is TRBJ2-1, the V gene TRBV5-1; 9 positions match TRBD1. Per the germline V gene, CDR1 is SGHRS and CDR2 is YFSETQ. With V trimmed by 2 bases and J by 7 bases, 7 bases remained unmatched. The CDR3 runs 15 residues.

The chain couples TRBV29-1 to TRBJ1-6, with 7 bases matching TRBD1. From germline, CDR1 is SQVTM and CDR2 ANQGSEA. The CDR3 length is 14 residues. V lost 7 bases to trimming and J lost 6 bases; unmatched junction nucleotides: 9. The CDR3 is CSATIGTANSPLHF. CDR3 nucleotide sequence: TGCAGCGCCACCATAGGGACAGCTAATTCACCCCTCCACTTT. The whole variable domain, remainder taken from reference TRBV29-1 and TRBJ1-6, is SAVISQKPSRDICQRGTSLTIQCQVDSQVTMMFWYRQQPGQSLTLIATANQGSEATYESGFVIDKFPISRPNLTFSTLTVSNMSPEDSSIYLCSATIGTANSPLHFGNGTRLTVT.

This rearrangement joins TRBV6-2 or TRBV6-3 to TRBJ1-2, with D uncertain. This CDR3 contains 16 residues. CDR1 MNHEY and CDR2 SVGEGT come from the germline V gene. V gave up 2 bases and J gave up 5 bases, with 18 bases separating them. CDR3 sequence reads: CASSYPRNVGRYGYTF. DNA for the CDR3: TGTGCCAGCAGTTACCCCCGTAATGTGGGCCGGTATGGCTACACCTTC.